A single T cell receptor (beta chain) is shown here with its context. This specimen comes from a study of shared clonotypes between healthy human individuals. Naive CD8 cells comprised CD45RO-negative, CCR7-positively selected cells, excluding terminally differentiated effector memory CD45RA+ cells. The repertoire was sequenced with immunoSEQ multiplex PCR; TCRdb's copy has only in-frame clones and lacks some. The table lists about 700,000 clones, roughly 94% of them singletons. The ends lost 7 bases at V and 0 bases at J; junction bases unmatched: 17. CDR3 length: 18 amino acids. CDR1 is SQVTM, CDR2 ANQGSEA, per germline.

Sequences were obtained from naive CD8+ T cells sorted from blood. The chain has TRBV29-1 and TRBJ2-1; 8 positions agree with TRBD2. This receptor was taken from a man aged 25 to 45 in good health. Here the CDR3 reads CSAGSGLAGRSSYNEQFF. The CDR3, as DNA: TGCAGCGCCGGGTCGGGGCTAGCGGGTCGTAGCTCCTACAATGAGCAGTTCTTC.